This T cell receptor (beta chain) was recovered during a study of blood T cell repertoires in COVID-19. For the study at large: Samples representing acute and convalescent COVID-19 were sourced from the United States, Italy and Spain. Nucleic acid was either cDNA or gDNA, and it came from T cells, B-cell-depleted T cells, or PBMCs.

Per the authors' pipeline: The authors estimated nucleated cell counts from reference gene primer amplification. The data were produced by immunoSEQ multiplex PCR, yet TCRdb's version contains in-frame clones alone and is incomplete. The V and J calls and the clone size are those of that table, but D and trimming were determined from the DNA. Among 50,000 to 60,000 clones, roughly nine tenths were seen once, and the ten largest hold about 8.9%. This CDR3 has 16 amino acids. Trimming left V 1 base short and J 0 bases short, with 10 bases between. The V gene's germline CDR1 is MGHRA and CDR2 YSYEKL. Specimen: peripheral blood. The TCR sequence derives from a woman older than 75 with acute or convalescent COVID-19. The chain has TRBV4-1 and TRBJ2-1; TRBD2 is a possible D gene (6 bases). CDR3 residues: CASSQGLASSYNEQFF. CDR3 bases: TGCGCCAGCAGCCAAGGGCTAGCGAGCTCCTACAATGAGCAGTTCTTC.